This T cell receptor beta chain was identified in a study of T-cell memory formation after mild COVID-19. Study background: In these data, TCR clusters were largely donor specific.

Remarks on this clonotype: Its matching antigen is unknown.

TCR alpha and TCR beta cDNA libraries carrying sample barcodes and UMIs came from 5'RACE with constant-segment primers. TCRdb independently ran MiXCR on the 5' RACE reads; one entry per CDR3 protein. The table lists 350,000 to 400,000 distinct CDR3 sequences, around a fifth of them singletons. Study conclusions and caveats: Whether day 37 second-wave clones are SARS-CoV-2-specific was not confirmed. Some clones that responded were present in memory (sampled pre-infection), which suggests cross-reactive memory joined.

This CDR3 region has 10 residues. The germline V gene encodes CDR1 SEHNR and CDR2 FQNEAQ (reference sequence). V shed 4 bases and J shed 11 bases, with 8 bases lying between them. Sequencing was performed on PBMCs or a T cell subset sorted from them (not recorded which). The origin of this receptor is an adult woman who had mild COVID-19 (a few samples of this study predate the infection). Cell type and time point are not known. The chain recombines TRBV7-9 with TRBJ1-1, with a possible D match to TRBD1 (5 bases). The CDR3 coding sequence is TGTGCCAGCAGCTCCTACAGGGCTTTCTTT. Its translation is CASSSYRAFF.